This TCR beta chain was captured by sequencing in a study of T cell responses to AZD1222 COVID-19 vaccine. Germline V gives CDR1 MNHEY, CDR2 SVGAGI. Trimming took off 4 bases at V and 7 bases at J, with 17 bases between the two ends. This CDR3 has 16 residues. Libraries were prepared by immunoSEQ multiplex PCR; TCRdb keeps only in-frame clonotypes and omits some of them. The sample has tens of thousands of clones, 88% seen once. This clone was counted between two and nine times. This CDR3 is also generated by other DNA sequences in the sample. The clonotype was recovered from an adult in good health. The specimen was peripheral blood, collected on day 0 of AZD1222 vaccination. The chain uses TRBV6-5 and TRBJ1-6, with D hard to call. Here the CDR3 reads CASSLIVRAGNSPLHF. The CDR3 DNA reads as TGTGCCAGCAGTTTAATCGTTCGGGCGGGCAATTCACCCCTCCACTTT.